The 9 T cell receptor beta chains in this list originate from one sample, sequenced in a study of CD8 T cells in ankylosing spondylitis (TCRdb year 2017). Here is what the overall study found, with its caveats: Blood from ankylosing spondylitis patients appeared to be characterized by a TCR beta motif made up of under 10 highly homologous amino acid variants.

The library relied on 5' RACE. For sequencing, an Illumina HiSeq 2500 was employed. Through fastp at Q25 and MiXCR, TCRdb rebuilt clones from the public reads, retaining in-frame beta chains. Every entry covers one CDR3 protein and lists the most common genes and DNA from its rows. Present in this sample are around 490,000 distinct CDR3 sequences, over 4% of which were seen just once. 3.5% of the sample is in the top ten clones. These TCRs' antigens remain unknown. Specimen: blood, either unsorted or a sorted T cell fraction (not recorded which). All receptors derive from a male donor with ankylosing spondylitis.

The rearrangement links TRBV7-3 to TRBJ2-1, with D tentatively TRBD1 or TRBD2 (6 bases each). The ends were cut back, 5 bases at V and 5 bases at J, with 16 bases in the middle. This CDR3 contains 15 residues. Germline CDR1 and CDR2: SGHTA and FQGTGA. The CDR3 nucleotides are TGTGCCAGCAGCCCAGTGGGGGGCCGGGACAATGAGCAGTTCTTC. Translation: CASSPVGGRDNEQFF.

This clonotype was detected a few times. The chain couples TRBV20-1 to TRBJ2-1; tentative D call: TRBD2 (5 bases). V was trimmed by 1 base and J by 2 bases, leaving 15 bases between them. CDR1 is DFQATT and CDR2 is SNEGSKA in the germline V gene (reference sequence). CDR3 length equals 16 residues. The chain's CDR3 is CSARGIGGLTYNEQFF. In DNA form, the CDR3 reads TGCAGTGCTAGAGGAATTGGCGGGCTAACCTACAATGAGCAGTTCTTC.

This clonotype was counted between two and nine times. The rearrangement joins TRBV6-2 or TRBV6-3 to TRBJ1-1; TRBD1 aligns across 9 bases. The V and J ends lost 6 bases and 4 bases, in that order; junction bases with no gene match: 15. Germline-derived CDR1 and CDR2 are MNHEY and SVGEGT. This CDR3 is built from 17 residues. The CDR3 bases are TGTGCCAGCAGGGACCCCGGGACAGGGTATGTTGGCACTGAAGCTTTCTTT. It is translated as CASRDPGTGYVGTEAFF.

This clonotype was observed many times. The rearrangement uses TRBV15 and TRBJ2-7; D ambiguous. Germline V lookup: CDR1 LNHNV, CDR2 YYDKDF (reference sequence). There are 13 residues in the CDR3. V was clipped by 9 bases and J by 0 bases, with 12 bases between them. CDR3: CATAVGSSYEQYF. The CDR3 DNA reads TGTGCCACGGCGGTGGGTAGCTCCTACGAGCAGTACTTC.

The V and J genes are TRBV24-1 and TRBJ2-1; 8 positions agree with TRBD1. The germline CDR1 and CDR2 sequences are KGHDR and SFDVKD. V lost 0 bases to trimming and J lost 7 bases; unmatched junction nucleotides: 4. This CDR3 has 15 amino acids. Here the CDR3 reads CATSDLADRGNEQFF. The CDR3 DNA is TGTGCCACCAGTGATTTGGCCGACAGGGGAAATGAGCAGTTCTTC.

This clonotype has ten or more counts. CDR3 protein: CASSRPPNRGVNSPLHF. The CDR3 region has the DNA TGTGCCAGCAGCCGACCCCCAAACCGGGGGGTTAATTCACCCCTCCACTTT. The chain has TRBV7-8 and TRBJ1-6; weak D call: TRBD1 (5 bases). Trimming shortened V by 5 bases and J by 6 bases, and 20 bases separated the two germline ends. The germline V gene encodes CDR1 SGHVS and CDR2 FQNEAQ. The CDR3 extends over 17 amino acids.

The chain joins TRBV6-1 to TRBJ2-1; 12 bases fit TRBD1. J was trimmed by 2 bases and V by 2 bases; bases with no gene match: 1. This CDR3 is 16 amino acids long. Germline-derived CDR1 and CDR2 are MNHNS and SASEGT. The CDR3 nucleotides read TGTGCCAGCAGTGAATGGGACAGGGGGCCCTACAATGAGCAGTTCTTC. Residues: CASSEWDRGPYNEQFF.

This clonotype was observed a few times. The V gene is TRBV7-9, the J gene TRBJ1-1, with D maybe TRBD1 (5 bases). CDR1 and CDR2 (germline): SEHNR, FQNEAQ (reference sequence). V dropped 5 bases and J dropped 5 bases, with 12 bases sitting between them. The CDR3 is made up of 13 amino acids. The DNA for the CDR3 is TGTGCCAGCAGCCCACCCGGGGGGACTGAAGCTTTCTTT. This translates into CASSPPGGTEAFF.

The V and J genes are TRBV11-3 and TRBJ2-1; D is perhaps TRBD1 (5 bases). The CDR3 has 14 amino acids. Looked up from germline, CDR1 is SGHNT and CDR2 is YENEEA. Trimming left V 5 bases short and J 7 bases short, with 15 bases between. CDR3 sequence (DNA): TGTGCCAGCAGCCCAGGGCCCCAGCGAAATGAGCAGTTCTTC. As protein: CASSPGPQRNEQFF.